This section outlines one TCR beta chain sequence together with its context. Profiled with immunoSEQ multiplex PCR; TCRdb holds only in-frame clones, not every one. The sample shows some 1.5 million clones, roughly 98% of them seen only once. V was clipped by 3 bases and J by 7 bases, with 16 bases between them. This CDR3 has 16 amino acids. From germline, CDR1 is KGHSH and CDR2 LQKENI. The entry originates in a study of shared clonotypes between healthy human individuals. This sequence joins TRBV18 and TRBJ2-6; D not certain. Sequenced sample: naive CD4+ T cells sorted from blood. As to subset: CD45RA+ positively selected. The clonotype originates from a man younger than 40 in good health. CDR3 in DNA: TGTGCCAGCTCACCCACCCCCAACGACTCCGCCAACGTCCTGACTTTC. Its protein product is CASSPTPNDSANVLTF.